Each of the 11 T cell receptor beta chains below was sequenced from the same sample in a study of CD8 T cells in Susac syndrome (dated by TCRdb to between 2018 and 2020). To prepare the library, the immunoSEQ multiplex PCR assay was applied. RNA was extracted using the RNeasy kit, and 0.5 to 1 microgram was reverse transcribed with random hexamers. In-frame beta chains were kept once TCRdb had trimmed the public reads at Q25 with fastp and called clones with MiXCR. Rows with a matching CDR3 protein are joined into one entry that keeps the most common DNA and genes. The sample has 150,000 to 200,000 distinct CDR3 sequences on record, 91% of them singletons. Jointly, the top ten make up 0.085% to 0.1% of the sample. The specimen was CD4+ T cells from PBMCs. The receptors stem from a human donor with Susac syndrome.

This clonotype has only one observation. The V call is TRBV6-6, the J call TRBJ2-1; D possibly uses TRBD1 or TRBD2 (5 bases each). V lost 4 bases and J lost 12, with 13 bases in between. Per germline, CDR1 MNHNY and CDR2 SVGAGI (reference sequence). The CDR3 spans 12 residues. The DNA of the CDR3 is TGTGCCAGCAGTTCCGGGACGGATGTGCAGTTCTTC. It encodes CASSSGTDVQFF.

V is TRBV7-3 and J is TRBJ1-1; D is undetermined. The CDR3 runs to 13 residues. Trimming pared 5 bases from V and 6 bases from J, leaving 13 bases between. The germline gives CDR1 SGHTA, CDR2 FQGTGA. CDR3 coding DNA: TGTGCCAGCAGCCTCAGGTGGATGCCTGAAGCTTTCTTT. This codes for CASSLRWMPEAFF.

The chain links TRBV12-3 or TRBV12-4 to TRBJ1-5; the D is unclear. V lost 1 base, J lost 2 bases, and 6 bases lay in between. The CDR3 totals 14 residues. The CDR3: CASSLGPGNQPQHF. The CDR3 region has the DNA TGTGCCAGCAGTTTAGGTCCGGGCAATCAGCCCCAGCATTTT.

V and J are TRBV4-1 and TRBJ1-5; D is possibly TRBD1 (5 bases). Germline V gene sequence: CDR1 MGHRA, CDR2 YSYEKL. Trimming removed 0 bases from V and 7 bases from J, with 22 bases in between. The CDR3 extends over 18 amino acids. The CDR3 nucleotides are TGCGCCAGCAGCCAAGAAGATTATGGGGGTGGACCCAGCCAGCCCCAGCATTTT. Amino acids: CASSQEDYGGGPSQPQHF.

The V call is TRBV11-2, the J call TRBJ2-3, with D uncertain. The CDR3 is made up of 18 amino acids. The V end was cut by 5 bases, the J end by 2 bases, with 23 bases between. Germline V CDR1 and CDR2: SGHAT, FQNNGV. CDR3 region: CASSETQLQEPFTDTQYF. Written as DNA, the CDR3 is TGTGCCAGCAGCGAAACCCAGCTGCAGGAGCCTTTCACAGATACGCAGTATTTT. Looking up the rest from reference TRBV11-2 and TRBJ2-3 gives the full variable domain: EAGVAQSPRYKIIEKRQSVAFWCNPISGHATLYWYQQILGQGPKLLIQFQNNGVVDDSQLPKDRFSAERLKGVDSTLKIQPAKLEDSAVYLCASSETQLQEPFTDTQYFGPGTRLTVL.

V is TRBV15 and J is TRBJ1-2; the D is unclear. The V and J ends lost 0 bases and 6 bases respectively, with 20 bases between them. This CDR3 has 17 residues. Germline V CDR1 and CDR2: LNHNV, YYDKDF (reference sequence). The CDR3 reads CATSRDTVAGPLNGYTF. Written as DNA, the CDR3 is TGTGCCACCAGCAGAGATACGGTCGCCGGGCCCCTGAATGGCTACACCTTC.

The chain combines TRBV25-1 with TRBJ2-6; TRBD1 matches at 7 bases. V was pared by 5 bases and J by 0 bases, with 13 bases of the junction left unmatched. The CDR3 loop spans 19 amino acids. CDR1 is MGHDK, CDR2 SYGVNS, per germline. The CDR3 loop is CASSPPWDSRSSGANVLTF. As DNA, the CDR3 is TGTGCCAGCAGTCCACCTTGGGACAGTCGAAGCTCTGGGGCCAACGTCCTGACTTTC.

This sequence joins TRBV29-1 and TRBJ1-2; 7 bases fit TRBD1. Germline trimming cut 7 bases from V and 2 bases from J; bases unmatched to any gene: 10. Germline V CDR1 and CDR2: SQVTM, ANQGSEA. The CDR3 totals 14 residues. The CDR3 DNA reads as TGCAGCGCCGATACTTTCAGGGGGAACTATGGCTACACCTTC. The encoded protein is CSADTFRGNYGYTF. The full variable domain, completed using reference TRBV29-1 and TRBJ1-2, is SAVISQKPSRDICQRGTSLTIQCQVDSQVTMMFWYRQQPGQSLTLIATANQGSEATYESGFVIDKFPISRPNLTFSTLTVSNMSPEDSSIYLCSADTFRGNYGYTFGSGTRLTVV.

The V and J genes are TRBV4-1 and TRBJ1-1; 10 bases are shared with TRBD1. Losses at the gene ends were 0 bases for V and 6 bases for J; bases not matched to a gene: 7. This CDR3 is 16 amino acids long. Germline V lookup: CDR1 MGHRA, CDR2 YSYEKL. CDR3 bases: TGCGCCAGCAGCCAAGAGGTGGGGACAGGGGTTCCTGAAGCTTTCTTT. It encodes CASSQEVGTGVPEAFF.

This clonotype appeared once. The chain joins TRBV6-1 to TRBJ2-3; a weak D match, TRBD1 (6 bases). The germline V gene encodes CDR1 MNHNS and CDR2 SASEGT. This CDR3 comprises 15 residues. Trimming took 2 bases from V and 2 from J, leaving 11 bases between them. In DNA form, the CDR3 reads TGTGCCAGCAGTGAAAGTCAGGGGACCACAGATACGCAGTATTTT. Translation: CASSESQGTTDTQYF.

The chain carries TRBV19 and TRBJ1-1; tentatively, D is TRBD1 (5 bases). The CDR3 is 13 amino acids. The V end was cut by 3 bases, the J end by 3 bases, with 8 bases between. The germline CDR1 and CDR2 sequences are LNHDA and SQIVND (reference sequence). CDR3 sequence: CASSISRDTEAFF. The DNA of the CDR3 is TGTGCCAGTAGTATCTCCAGGGACACTGAAGCTTTCTTT.